What follows are 30 T cell receptor beta chains derived from one specimen sequenced in a study of T cells expressing NK-cell markers. TCRdb derives one entry per CDR3 protein from the 5' RACE reads, leaving out DNA. The repertoire shows about 460,000 distinct CDR3 sequences; the top ten hold approximately 1.5%. The sequenced material came from blood T cells: a sorted CD56 or NKG2C T cell subset, CD4+ or CD8+ T cells, or bulk PBMC T cells (not recorded which). The receptor set was obtained from a woman between 50 and 59 years old in good health.

The rearrangement uses TRBV12-3 or TRBV12-4 and TRBJ2-1; TCRdb proposes TRBD1, but this gene call is untestable without DNA. CDR3 length: 17 amino acids. The CDR3 reads CASSLVGGRWSYNEQFF.

This chain links TRBV20-1 with TRBJ2-1; TCRdb gives TRBD2 as the D gene, but with no DNA this cannot be confirmed. Per the germline V gene, CDR1 is DFQATT and CDR2 is SNEGSKA (reference sequence). CDR3 length: 15 amino acids. CDR3 sequence: CSARDAMGLAGQQFF.

V gene TRBV6-6 combines with J gene TRBJ2-5; absent DNA, TCRdb's TRBD2 call cannot be checked. The CDR3 runs to 13 residues. Germline V gives CDR1 MNHNY, CDR2 SVGAGI (reference sequence). The CDR3: CASSPPRGETQYF.

The chain couples TRBV7-3 to TRBJ1-2; TCRdb returns TRBD1, unconfirmable since there is no DNA. The CDR3 sequence is 15 residues long. Looked up from germline, CDR1 is SGHTA and CDR2 is FQGTGA. Here the CDR3 reads CASSLYAGSNYGYTF.

The rearrangement links TRBV3-1 to TRBJ2-1; absent DNA, TCRdb's TRBD2 call cannot be checked. Germline V gene data show CDR1 as LGHDT and CDR2 as YNNKEL (reference sequence). CDR3 length: 17 amino acids. The CDR3 sequence is CASSDEGTPFGYNEQFF.

This sequence joins TRBV19 and TRBJ2-3; without DNA, the TCRdb call of TRBD1 cannot be checked. There are 14 residues in the CDR3. The germline V gene encodes CDR1 LNHDA and CDR2 SQIVND (reference sequence). CDR3 protein: CASSQGHPTDTQYF.

The chain is built from TRBV7-8 and TRBJ2-5; TCRdb lists TRBD1, though no DNA is available to test this call. The CDR3 runs 17 residues. CDR1 is SGHVS, CDR2 FQNEAQ, per germline. The CDR3 reads CASRMSRQGKQGETQYF. Based on the CDR3 plus reference TRBV7-8 and TRBJ2-5, the full variable domain is GAGVSQSPRYKVAKRGQDVALRCDPISGHVSLFWYQQALGQGPEFLTYFQNEAQLDKSGLPSDRFFAERPEGSVSTLKIQRTQQEDSAVYLCASRMSRQGKQGETQYFGPGTRLLVL.

This rearrangement joins TRBV3-1 to TRBJ2-3; there is no DNA to check the TCRdb D call of TRBD1. CDR3 length equals 14 residues. Germline CDR1 is LGHDT and CDR2 is YNNKEL (reference sequence). CDR3 residues: CASSLEYRGDTQYF.

This chain links TRBV2 with TRBJ2-7; TCRdb indicates TRBD2, and absent DNA this call remains unverified. The CDR3 runs to 11 residues. Germline V CDR1 and CDR2: SNHLY, FYNNEI. The chain's CDR3 is CATWRSGEQYF. Combining the CDR3 with reference TRBV2 and TRBJ2-7 gives the whole variable domain EPEVTQTPSHQVTQMGQEVILRCVPISNHLYFYWYRQILGQKVEFLVSFYNNEISEKSEIFDDQFSVERPDGSNFTLKIRSTKLEDSAMYFCATWRSGEQYFGPGTRLTVT.

The CDR3 loop reads CASSGALRVGDGELFF. The rearrangement links TRBV4-1 to TRBJ2-2; no DNA is available, so the TRBD2 call from TCRdb remains unchecked. The CDR3 covers 16 residues. Germline V gives CDR1 MGHRA, CDR2 YSYEKL.

Here the CDR3 reads CASSYSGRADTQYF. J is TRBJ2-3 and V is TRBV5-5; as DNA is missing, the TRBD2 call by TCRdb cannot be tested. CDR3 size: 14 residues. The germline V gene has CDR1 SGHKS and CDR2 YYEKEE (reference sequence).

This chain connects TRBV6-1 to TRBJ2-1; TCRdb lists TRBD2, though no DNA is available to test this call. Germline V CDR1 and CDR2: MNHNS, SASEGT. This CDR3 comprises 15 residues. This CDR3 reads CASRPGLAEYNEQFF.

The genes are TRBV4-1 and TRBJ2-5. Germline values: CDR1 MGHRA, CDR2 YSYEKL. The CDR3 extends over 15 amino acids. CDR3 residues: CASSQDGSPEETQYF.

This chain joins TRBV5-6 and TRBJ2-5; TCRdb outputs TRBD1, but without DNA this stays unchecked. The V gene's germline CDR1 is SGHDT and CDR2 YYEEEE. The length of the CDR3 is 16 residues. The CDR3 spells CASSLASGARGETQYF. The whole variable domain, remainder taken from reference TRBV5-6 and TRBJ2-5, is DAGVTQSPTHLIKTRGQQVTLRCSPKSGHDTVSWYQQALGQGPQFIFQYYEEEERQRGNFPDRFSGHQFPNYSSELNVNALLLGDSALYLCASSLASGARGETQYFGPGTRLLVL.

The chain joins TRBV24-1 to TRBJ1-2; with no DNA, the TCRdb D assignment of TRBD1 cannot be verified. The CDR3 length is 13 residues. The germline gives CDR1 KGHDR, CDR2 SFDVKD. CDR3: CATSDDRLRGYTF.

The chain combines TRBV7-2 with TRBJ2-2; the TCRdb call, TRBD1, lacks DNA for checking. The CDR3 covers 14 residues. Germline lookup yields CDR1 SGHTA and CDR2 FQGNSA. CDR3 residues: CASSVHGRDGELFF.

This sequence joins TRBV19 and TRBJ2-3; the D gene TCRdb calls, TRBD1, cannot be checked with no DNA. Germline-derived CDR1 and CDR2 are LNHDA and SQIVND (reference sequence). The CDR3 sequence is 14 residues long. The CDR3 sequence: CASNWAESTDTQYF.

The genes are TRBV5-8 and TRBJ2-2; checking the TCRdb D call of TRBD1 is not possible without DNA. CDR1 is SGHTS, CDR2 YDEGEE, per germline. The length of the CDR3 is 14 residues. This CDR3 reads CASRQGANTGELFF.

The chain couples TRBV3-1 to TRBJ1-2; lacking DNA, the TRBD1 call made by TCRdb goes unchecked. The CDR3 runs to 15 residues. Germline CDR1 reads LGHDT; CDR2 reads YNNKEL (reference sequence). The CDR3 spells CASSQGLQGAGGYTF.

V usage is TRBV5-1 and J usage is TRBJ2-3; without DNA, the TCRdb call of TRBD2 cannot be checked. Germline V CDR1 and CDR2: SGHRS, YFSETQ. This CDR3 region has 14 residues. This CDR3 is CASGPGGVTDTQYF.

This chain joins TRBV5-1 and TRBJ2-7; TCRdb's D call of TRBD1 is untestable without DNA. In germline, CDR1 is SGHRS, CDR2 YFSETQ. The CDR3 consists of 14 residues. The CDR3 loop reads CASSLRGGGYEQYF.

The gene calls are TRBV7-8 and TRBJ2-1; lacking DNA, the TRBD1 call made by TCRdb goes unchecked. The CDR3 is 20 residues long. Per germline, CDR1 SGHVS and CDR2 FQNEAQ. The CDR3 loop reads CASSLGGGPWTSNSTNEQFF.

The genes are TRBV11-2 and TRBJ2-1; the D call from TCRdb, TRBD2, cannot be confirmed without DNA. This CDR3 has 14 residues. Germline loops: CDR1 SGHAT, CDR2 FQNNGV. CDR3 protein: CASTGGRAINEQFF.

This chain joins TRBV5-1 and TRBJ2-3; absent DNA, TCRdb's TRBD2 call cannot be checked. The CDR3 totals 16 residues. Germline CDR1 and CDR2: SGHRS and YFSETQ. CDR3 residues: CASSSLRDPRADTQYF.

The V call is TRBV7-9, the J call TRBJ2-2; without DNA, the TCRdb call of TRBD1 cannot be checked. Germline V gene lookup returns CDR1 SEHNR and CDR2 FQNEAQ (reference sequence). The CDR3 is 14 residues long. This CDR3 reads CAFKRARFSGELFF.

The rearrangement uses TRBV20-1 and TRBJ1-1. Germline CDR1 reads DFQATT; CDR2 reads SNEGSKA (reference sequence). The CDR3 contains 13 residues. The chain's CDR3 is CSARDPLTAEAFF.

The chain couples TRBV2 to TRBJ2-3; the TCRdb call, TRBD2, lacks DNA for checking. The CDR3 loop spans 14 amino acids. Germline loops: CDR1 SNHLY, CDR2 FYNNEI. The CDR3 here is CATPTSGSTDTQYF.

The chain recombines TRBV24-1 with TRBJ1-5; with no DNA, the TCRdb D assignment of TRBD1 cannot be verified. CDR3 size: 14 residues. CDR1 and CDR2 from the germline V gene are KGHDR and SFDVKD. The CDR3 here is CATSDTGLDQPQHF.

The chain links TRBV11-2 to TRBJ1-3; checking the TCRdb D call of TRBD1 is not possible without DNA. This CDR3 region has 16 residues. Per germline, CDR1 SGHAT and CDR2 FQNNGV. Here the CDR3 reads CASSAPQGTTGNTIYF. Supplemented by reference TRBV11-2 and TRBJ1-3, the full variable domain reads EAGVAQSPRYKIIEKRQSVAFWCNPISGHATLYWYQQILGQGPKLLIQFQNNGVVDDSQLPKDRFSAERLKGVDSTLKIQPAKLEDSAVYLCASSAPQGTTGNTIYFGEGSWLTVV.

This chain joins TRBV5-1 and TRBJ2-7. The length of the CDR3 is 13 residues. From germline, CDR1 is SGHRS and CDR2 YFSETQ. CDR3 in amino acids: CASSLDYGYEQYF.